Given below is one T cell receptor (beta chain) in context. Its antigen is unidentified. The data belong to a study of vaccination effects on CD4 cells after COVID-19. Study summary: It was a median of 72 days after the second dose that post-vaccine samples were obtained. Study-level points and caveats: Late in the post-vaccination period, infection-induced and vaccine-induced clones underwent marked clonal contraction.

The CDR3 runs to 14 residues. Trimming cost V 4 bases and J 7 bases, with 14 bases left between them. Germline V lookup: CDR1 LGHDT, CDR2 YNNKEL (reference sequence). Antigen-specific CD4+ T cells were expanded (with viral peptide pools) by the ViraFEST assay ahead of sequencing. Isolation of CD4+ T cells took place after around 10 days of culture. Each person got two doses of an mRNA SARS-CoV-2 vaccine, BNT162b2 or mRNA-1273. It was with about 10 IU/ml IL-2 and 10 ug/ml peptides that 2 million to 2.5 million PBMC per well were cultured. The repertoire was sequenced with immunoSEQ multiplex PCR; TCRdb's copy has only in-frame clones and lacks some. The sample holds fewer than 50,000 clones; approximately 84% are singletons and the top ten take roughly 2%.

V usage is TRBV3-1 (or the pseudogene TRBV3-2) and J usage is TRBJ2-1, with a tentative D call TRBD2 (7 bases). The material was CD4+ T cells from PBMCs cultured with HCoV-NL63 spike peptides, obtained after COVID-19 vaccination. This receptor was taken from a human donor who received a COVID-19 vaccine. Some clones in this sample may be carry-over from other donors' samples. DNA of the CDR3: TGTGCCAGCAGCCGTGCGGGGGCCAAGAATGAGCAGTTCTTC. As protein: CASSRAGAKNEQFF.